This T cell receptor beta chain derives from a study of blood T cell repertoires in COVID-19. The wider study: Samples came from the United States, Italy and Spain, spanning acute and convalescent COVID-19. The analysed material was cDNA or gDNA that came from T cells, B-cell-depleted T cells, or PBMCs.

Germline CDR1 is SGHNT and CDR2 is YYREEE (reference sequence). Between the trimmed V and J ends, which lost 2 bases and 5 bases, there was a span of 10 bases. The CDR3 is 13 residues long. Followed over time, Seattle patients had been enrolled while infection was active. As handled by the study authors: Reference gene primer amplification yielded estimated nucleated cell counts. Clones were read by immunoSEQ multiplex PCR, and TCRdb kept only the in-frame ones, dropping some. The DNA gave D and trimming, while V, J and clone size come from that table. The data show 350,000 or so clones, 80% to 90% seen once.

V gene TRBV5-4 combines with J gene TRBJ1-1; D not resolved. The receptor's source is a woman in her twenties or thirties with COVID-19, enrolled during active disease. Sequenced: peripheral blood. CDR3 nucleotides: TGTGCCAGCAGCTTACCAGGCGGGACTGAAGCTTTCTTT. Translating gives CASSLPGGTEAFF.